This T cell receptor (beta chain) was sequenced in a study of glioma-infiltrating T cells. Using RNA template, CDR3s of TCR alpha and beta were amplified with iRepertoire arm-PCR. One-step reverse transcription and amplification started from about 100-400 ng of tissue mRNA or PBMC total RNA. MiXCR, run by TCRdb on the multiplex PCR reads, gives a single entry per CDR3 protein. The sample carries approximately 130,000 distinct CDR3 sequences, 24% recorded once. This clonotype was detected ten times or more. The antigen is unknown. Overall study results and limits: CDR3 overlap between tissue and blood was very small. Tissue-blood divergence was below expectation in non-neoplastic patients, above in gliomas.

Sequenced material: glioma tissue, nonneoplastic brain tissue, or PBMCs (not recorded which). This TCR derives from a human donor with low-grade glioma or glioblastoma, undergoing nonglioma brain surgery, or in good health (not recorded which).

The CDR3 region has the DNA TGTGCCAGCAGCCGCGGGGGCTACAATGAGCAGTTCTTC. It translates to CASSRGGYNEQFF. J is TRBJ2-1 and V is TRBV6-1; 7 bases fit TRBD2. Germline V gene sequence: CDR1 MNHNS, CDR2 SASEGT. V trimming: 6 bases; J trimming: 3 bases; junction bases outside the gene matches: 2. CDR3 length: 13 amino acids.